This T cell receptor beta chain was identified in a study of siplizumab effects on memory and regulatory T cells. General study findings and limits: Sequences below about 10^-5 frequency were poorly captured, limiting mapping of alloreactive clones. Siplizumab significantly decreased alloreactive sequences from unstimulated CD4+ memory cells. Tregs proliferating in siplizumab cultures lacked confirmation of their suppressive function.

This CDR3 has 13 residues. The germline V gene encodes CDR1 SGHTA and CDR2 FQGNSA. Trimming took 4 bases from V and 12 from J, leaving 16 bases between them. In regard to this clone: The antigen remains unidentified.

Here immunoSEQ multiplex PCR was the method, and the copy in TCRdb shows in-frame clones only, minus some. The sample consists of roughly 97,000 clones, 93% of them appearing once. The TCR comes from a human donor in good health. The V and J genes are TRBV7-2 and TRBJ2-4; D is possibly TRBD2 (5 bases). The sample taken for sequencing was Tregs sorted from blood. CDR3 residues: CASSYVGLESQYF. For the CDR3, the DNA is TGTGCCAGCAGCTACGTTGGACTCGAGAGTCAGTACTTC.